Reported below is one TCR beta chain. Construction of TCR beta libraries relied on iRepertoire HTBI primers and on Arm-PCR targeting CDR3 regions. TCRdb analysed the multiplex PCR reads with MiXCR anew, one entry per CDR3 protein. The table lists approximately 440,000 distinct CDR3 sequences, about 16% of them singletons. These data are taken from a study of regulatory T cells in long-lasting Graves disease. Time point specified: newly diagnosed GD, antithyroid drugs for less than 3 months. Following extraction of RNA from PBMCs, that RNA was used to make the TCR library. This sample also belongs to another study, concerning T cells in Graves' hyperthyroidism and ophthalmopathy.

This TCR derives from a man aged 40-50 years with Graves disease. Sample: peripheral blood mononuclear cells (PBMCs), taken at new diagnosis, from a patient treated with antithyroid drugs.

This CDR3 reads CAISEGQGGTYEQYF. DNA for the CDR3: TGTGCCATCAGTGAAGGTCAGGGTGGAACCTACGAGCAGTACTTC. The chain combines TRBV10-3 with TRBJ2-7, with D possibly matching TRBD1 (5 bases). The V gene lost 3 bases and the J gene lost 2 bases, with 14 bases spanning the gap. This CDR3 has 15 amino acids. The germline V gene encodes CDR1 ENHRY and CDR2 SYGVKD.